These T cell receptor beta chains were read from a single sample in a study of blood T cell repertoires in COVID-19. Libraries were prepared by immunoSEQ multiplex PCR; TCRdb keeps only in-frame clonotypes and omits some of them. Of approximately 150,000 clones listed, about 80% are singletons. Sample: peripheral blood. These receptors all come from an elderly woman with acute or convalescent COVID-19. Each CDR3 is given with its conserved first and last residue. Fields, in order: CDR3 DNA, CDR3 protein, J gene, D gene, V gene, clone size. A D gene is named only where the DNA matches it firmly. Clone size is given for some rows only: seen once, a few or many times, or a class if the clone is expanded.

TGTGCCAGCAGTCCAGGGGGCAACTATGGCTACACCTTC	CASSPGGNYGYTF	TRBJ1-2	TRBD1	TRBV6-6	.
TGTGCCAGCAGCCCCAGGACTAGCGGGCACCTGGGAGAGACCCAGTACTTC	CASSPRTSGHLGETQYF	TRBJ2-5	TRBD2	TRBV11-2	.
TGTGCCAGTAGTATAGGAGGACAGGGGAGATATGGCTACACCTTC	CASSIGGQGRYGYTF	TRBJ1-2	TRBD1	TRBV19	.
TGTGCCAGCAGCCCTTCAGACAGGGGGCGGGATGAAGCTTTCTTT	CASSPSDRGRDEAFF	TRBJ1-1	TRBD1	TRBV3-1/TRBV3-2	.
TGTGCCAGCAGCCGGAGGGCAGGGCACAATGAGCAGTTCTTC	CASSRRAGHNEQFF	TRBJ2-1	.	TRBV5-6	.
TGTGCCAGCAGCCAAGAACTCGGGACAGGAGCCTACTACGAGCAGTACTTC	CASSQELGTGAYYEQYF	TRBJ2-7	TRBD1	TRBV3-1/TRBV3-2	.
TGTGCCAGTAGCGGGACAGGCTCTGGAAACACCATATATTTT	CASSGTGSGNTIYF	TRBJ1-3	TRBD1	TRBV19	.
TGTGCCAGCAGCTCATCTCCGGGACAGGGAGCGAACACTGAAGCTTTCTTT	CASSSSPGQGANTEAFF	TRBJ1-1	TRBD1	TRBV6-2/TRBV6-3	.
TGCAGCGTGATGGGACTACCTTATGGATCAGATACGCAGTATTTT	CSVMGLPYGSDTQYF	TRBJ2-3	TRBD2	TRBV29-1	.
TGTGCCAGCAGCTTAGCGGGGACAGAGTACAATGAGCAGTTCTTC	CASSLAGTEYNEQFF	TRBJ2-1	TRBD1	TRBV11-2	.
TGTGCCAGTGGCGGGGCGATCTCCTACAATGAGCAGTTCTTC	CASGGAISYNEQFF	TRBJ2-1	.	TRBV19	.
TGCAGCGTTAGAGACAGGGGGCGTTGGGAGACCCAGTACTTC	CSVRDRGRWETQYF	TRBJ2-5	TRBD1	TRBV29-1	.
TGTGCCAGCAGCCGAGGACTGATGAACACTGAAGCTTTCTTT	CASSRGLMNTEAFF	TRBJ1-1	.	TRBV7-8	.
.	CASTSGLGQDNSPLHF	TRBJ1-6	.	TRBV19	.
TGTGCCAGCTCACCGGGAGGGGATAGAAACACCATATATTTT	CASSPGGDRNTIYF	TRBJ1-3	.	TRBV18	.
TGTGCCAGCAGTTTATTGACCCCGGGACACCTCTCCTACGAGCAGTACTTC	CASSLLTPGHLSYEQYF	TRBJ2-7	.	TRBV27	.
TGTGCCAGCAGTGAAGTCAGGGATCAGCCCCAGCATTTT	CASSEVRDQPQHF	TRBJ1-5	.	TRBV2	.
TGTGCCAGCAAAGGACAGGGAGCAGGCTATGGCTACACCTTC	CASKGQGAGYGYTF	TRBJ1-2	TRBD1	TRBV6-6	.
TGTGCCAGCCGAAGATCAGGGGGCCGGTATCAGCCCCAGCATTTT	CASRRSGGRYQPQHF	TRBJ1-5	TRBD1	TRBV6-5	.
TGTGCCAGCAGCCGTAGCGGGGGGGCCTTTGAGCAGTTCTTC	CASSRSGGAFEQFF	TRBJ2-1	TRBD2	TRBV27	.
TGTGCCAGTAGCCATTGGGACAGGGACGAAAAACTGTTTTTT	CASSHWDRDEKLFF	TRBJ1-4	TRBD1	TRBV19	once
TGTGCCAGCAGCCCGGACAGGGTATCTGGAAACACCATATATTTT	CASSPDRVSGNTIYF	TRBJ1-3	TRBD1	TRBV7-2	.
TGTGCCCTCACCCCTCGGTTACCCTCGAATGAGCAGTTCTTC	CALTPRLPSNEQFF	TRBJ2-1	.	TRBV30	few